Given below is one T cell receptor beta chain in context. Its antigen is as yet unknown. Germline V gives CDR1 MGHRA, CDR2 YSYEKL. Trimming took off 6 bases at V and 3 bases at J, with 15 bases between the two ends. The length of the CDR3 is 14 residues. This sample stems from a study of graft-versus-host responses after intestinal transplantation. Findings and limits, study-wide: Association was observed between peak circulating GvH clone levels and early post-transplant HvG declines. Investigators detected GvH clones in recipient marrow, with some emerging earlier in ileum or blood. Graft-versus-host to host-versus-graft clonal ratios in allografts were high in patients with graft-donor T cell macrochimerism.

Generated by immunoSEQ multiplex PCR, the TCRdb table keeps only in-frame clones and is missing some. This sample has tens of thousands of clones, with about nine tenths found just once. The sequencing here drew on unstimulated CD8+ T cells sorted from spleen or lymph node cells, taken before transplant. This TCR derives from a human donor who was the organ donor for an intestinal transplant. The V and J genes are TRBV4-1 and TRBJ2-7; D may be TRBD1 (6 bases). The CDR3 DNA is TGCGCCAGCAGGAGGACAGACACTCACTACGAGCAGTACTTC. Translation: CASRRTDTHYEQYF.